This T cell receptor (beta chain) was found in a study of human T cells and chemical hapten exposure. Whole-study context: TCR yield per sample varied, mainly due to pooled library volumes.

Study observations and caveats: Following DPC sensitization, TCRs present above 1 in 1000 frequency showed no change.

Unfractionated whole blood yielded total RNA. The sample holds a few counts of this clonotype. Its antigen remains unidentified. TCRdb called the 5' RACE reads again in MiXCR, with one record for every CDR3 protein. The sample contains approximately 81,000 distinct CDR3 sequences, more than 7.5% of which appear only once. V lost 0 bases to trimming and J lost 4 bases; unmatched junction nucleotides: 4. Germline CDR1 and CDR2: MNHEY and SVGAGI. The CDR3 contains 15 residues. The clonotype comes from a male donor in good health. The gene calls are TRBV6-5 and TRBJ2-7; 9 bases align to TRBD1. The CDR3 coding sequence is TGTGCCAGCAGTTACTCGAGGACAGGGGTATACGAGCAGTACTTC. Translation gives CASSYSRTGVYEQYF.